This T cell receptor beta chain was captured in a study of blood T cell repertoires in COVID-19. On the study more broadly: Samples of COVID-19 (acute and convalescent) were obtained from the United States, Italy and Spain. PBMCs, B-cell-depleted T cells, or T cells provided the cDNA or gDNA that made up the material.

Generated by immunoSEQ multiplex PCR, the TCRdb table keeps only in-frame clones and is missing some. The sample carries approximately 210,000 clones, around 84% recorded once. Seattle researchers signed up patients amid active infection and tracked them longitudinally. V was clipped by 0 bases and J by 4 bases, with 10 bases between them. Germline V gene data show CDR1 as SGHRS and CDR2 as YFSETQ. The CDR3 contains 15 residues. This sequence joins TRBV5-1 and TRBJ2-2; possibly TRBD1 for D (5 bases). The source material was peripheral blood. This receptor was taken from a woman over 75 with COVID-19, enrolled during active disease. The CDR3 reads CASSLDQGSTGELFF. In DNA, the CDR3 is TGCGCCAGCAGCTTGGATCAGGGTAGCACCGGGGAGCTGTTTTTT.